These 24 T cell receptor beta chains were sequenced from one sample in a study of tumor-infiltrating lymphocytes in primary liver carcinoma. Constant-region priming of around 530 ng total RNA yielded TCR beta cDNA. Researchers made the TCR beta libraries by running three nested multiplex PCR rounds with slightly modified ARM-PCR. The study ran its first two PCR rounds for 9 to 10 cycles each, using TRBV1-TRBV30 forward primers and a C-beta reverse primer. TCRdb fed the multiplex PCR reads into MiXCR, producing one record per CDR3 protein. The repertoire has approximately 110,000 distinct CDR3 sequences, 64% of them found once; the top ten carry 7.5% to 8.5%. Extraction of RNA together with DNA used about 18-30 mg of unsorted bulk tissue. The sample consisted of liver tumor tissue from sampling region 3. Subset indicated: tumor region T3, left-lateral pole. The receptor set was obtained from a woman aged 60-75 years with primary liver carcinoma and hepatitis B virus infection.

This clonotype was seen repeatedly, ten times or more. V and J are TRBV29-1 and TRBJ1-1; TRBD1 might be the D (5 bases). The CDR3 covers 13 residues. V lost 6 bases and J lost 5, with 16 bases in between. Germline assignment: CDR1 SQVTM and CDR2 ANQGSEA. The CDR3 loop is CSVSPGRWTEAFF. CDR3 bases: TGCAGCGTATCACCAGGGAGGTGGACTGAAGCTTTCTTT.

This chain connects TRBV20-1 to TRBJ2-1, with D possibly matching TRBD2 (6 bases). The V gene lost 3 bases and the J gene lost 8 bases, with 17 bases spanning the gap. The CDR3 consists of 14 residues. Germline V lookup: CDR1 DFQATT, CDR2 SNEGSKA (reference sequence). The CDR3 DNA is TGCAGTGCTAGTGACGGGAGCGGCCCTGATGAGCAGTTCTTC. This translates into CSASDGSGPDEQFF.

About this clonotype: This sequence may be a read error, since a much larger clone differs from it by one base. The chain combines TRBV5-6 with TRBJ2-3; 10 bases agree with TRBD2. Germline V gene sequence: CDR1 SGHDT, CDR2 YYEEEE. CDR3 length: 16 amino acids. The CDR3 protein is CASNLAVLAGVDTQYF. For the CDR3, the DNA is TGTGCCAGCAACTTGGCCGTGCTAGCGGGAGTAGATACGCAGTATTTT.

This clonotype has a single count. The chain couples TRBV28 to TRBJ1-2, with D maybe TRBD1 (5 bases). V lost 5 bases and J lost 5, with 18 bases in between. The CDR3 has 15 residues. Germline loops: CDR1 MDHEN, CDR2 SYDVKM. The CDR3 sequence: CASSAGGVRGYGYTF. In DNA, the CDR3 is TGTGCCAGCAGTGCCGGGGGGGTCCGGGGATATGGCTACACCTTC.

This clonotype was seen repeatedly, ten times or more. V is TRBV28 and J is TRBJ2-5; D remains ambiguous. In germline, CDR1 is MDHEN, CDR2 SYDVKM. This CDR3 region has 14 residues. The V and J ends lost 6 bases and 4 bases respectively, with 15 bases between them. The CDR3 region has the DNA TGTGCCAGCAGCCTTCGATCGAGGTTAGAGACCCAGTACTTC. It translates to CASSLRSRLETQYF.

Of note for this clonotype: A read error may account for a junction end that differs from germline. This chain uses TRBV5-1 with TRBJ2-2; 7 bases align to TRBD2. The CDR3 runs 15 residues. Germline loops: CDR1 SGHRS, CDR2 YFSETQ. Written as DNA, the CDR3 is TGCGCAAGCAAGACGACTAGCCGGACTAACAGGGAGCTGTTTTTT. Translation gives CASKTTSRTNRELFF. The full variable domain, completed using reference TRBV5-1 and TRBJ2-2, is KAGVTQTPRYLIKTRGQQVTLSCSPISGHRSVSWYQQTPGQGLQFLFEYFSETQRNKGNFPGRFSGRQFSNSRSEMNVSTLELGDSALYLCASKTTSRTNRELFFGEGSRLTVL.

The table lists this clonotype with a count of one. This may be a read error: a much more frequent sequence differs by one nucleotide. The chain carries TRBV5-4 and TRBJ2-1; TRBD2 might be the D (6 bases). The CDR3 length is 15 residues. Germline V CDR1 and CDR2: SGHNT, YYREEE (reference sequence). The CDR3 region has the DNA TGTGTCAGCAGCTTTGGAGGGATGCGCGACAATGAGCAGTTCTTC. As protein: CVSSFGGMRDNEQFF.

For this clonotype: The junction shows a germline mismatch at one end, possibly a read error. This chain links TRBV29-1 with TRBJ2-2, with D possibly matching TRBD1 (6 bases). The germline CDR1 and CDR2 sequences are SQVTM and ANQGSEA. CDR3 length: 14 amino acids. CDR3 residues: CSAERRGKTGDLFF. CDR3 coding DNA: TGCAGCGCCGAGCGAAGGGGGAAGACCGGGGACCTGTTTTTT.

This clonotype was recorded only once. This sequence joins TRBV11-3 and TRBJ2-2; D call uncertain. V was trimmed by 7 bases and J by 6 bases, leaving 18 bases between them. The CDR3 sequence is 15 residues long. From germline, CDR1 is SGHNT and CDR2 YENEEA. This chain's CDR3 is CASNSYKVLAGELFF. The CDR3 DNA follows: TGTGCCAGCAACTCTTACAAGGTTTTAGCCGGGGAGCTGTTTTTT.

This clonotype was recorded many times. The V and J genes are TRBV6-1 and TRBJ1-2; 8 bases line up with TRBD1. V trimming: 7 bases; J trimming: 0 bases; junction bases outside the gene matches: 4. The CDR3 runs to 14 residues. Germline V gene sequence: CDR1 MNHNS, CDR2 SASEGT. CDR3 amino acids: CASIRGQPNYGYTF. DNA for the CDR3: TGTGCCAGCATCAGGGGGCAACCTAACTATGGCTACACCTTC.

A word on this clonotype: At one of its ends the junction is not consistent with the germline gene, which may arise from a read error. The chain recombines TRBV6-5 with TRBJ1-1, with D possibly matching TRBD1 (6 bases). The CDR3 covers 14 residues. CDR1 and CDR2 (germline): MNHEY, SVGAGI. CDR3 bases: TGTGCCAGCAGTTGTACAGGGAGAAACACTGAAGCTTTCTTC. The encoded protein is CASSCTGRNTEAFF.

A word on this clonotype: A much larger clone is a single base away; this may be a read error. The V call is TRBV12-5, the J call TRBJ2-1; TRBD1 is a possible D gene (6 bases). This CDR3 has 14 residues. Looked up from germline, CDR1 is LGHNT and CDR2 is FRNRAP. CDR3 sequence: CDSGAGAGYNEQFF. The CDR3 DNA follows: TGTGATAGTGGTGCAGGGGCGGGCTACAATGAGCAGTTCTTC.

The CDR3 loop reads CASSKLLAGGYNEQFF. As DNA, the CDR3 is TGTGCCAGCAGCAAGTTACTAGCGGGAGGCTACAATGAGCAGTTCTTC. This chain joins TRBV6-1 and TRBJ2-1, with 12 bases identical to TRBD2. V was clipped by 6 bases and J by 3 bases; unmatched bases: 6. CDR1 and CDR2 from the germline V gene are MNHNS and SASEGT. The CDR3 is 16 amino acids.

In the case of this clonotype: One end of the junction fails to match germline, which may point to a read error. The chain combines TRBV7-8 with TRBJ1-6; the match to TRBD1 covers 8 bases. The CDR3 totals 14 residues. The germline gives CDR1 SGHVS, CDR2 FQNEAQ. The CDR3, as DNA: TGTGCCAACTGCATGACAGGGGACAACTCACCCCTTCACTTT. Protein product: CANCMTGDNSPLHF.

The V and J genes are TRBV11-2 and TRBJ1-1, with D perhaps matching TRBD1 (5 bases). Trimming removed 10 bases from V and 7 bases from J, with 40 bases in between. The CDR3 covers 20 residues. Germline assignment: CDR1 SGHAT and CDR2 FQNNGV. The CDR3: CAKSPHQHGHLRFWGYEAFF. CDR3 bases: TGTGCCAAAAGCCCGCATCAGCACGGACACCTTCGCTTTTGGGGCTATGAAGCTTTCTTT. Full variable domain (rest looked up from reference TRBV11-2 and TRBJ1-1): EAGVAQSPRYKIIEKRQSVAFWCNPISGHATLYWYQQILGQGPKLLIQFQNNGVVDDSQLPKDRFSAERLKGVDSTLKIQPAKLEDSAVYLCAKSPHQHGHLRFWGYEAFFGQGTRLTVV.

With respect to this clonotype: This may come from a read error, since a much larger clone is one base off. The DNA for the CDR3 is TGTGCCAGCAGAAAGAGACAGGGGATGTACGAGCAGTACTTC. Translated: CASRKRQGMYEQYF. V is TRBV6-6 and J is TRBJ2-7; TRBD1 matches at 8 bases. The junction had 8 bases not matched to a gene; V was cut back by 6 bases and J by 4 bases. CDR3 size: 14 residues. Germline CDR1 MNHNY, CDR2 SVGAGI (reference sequence).

Note on this clonotype: This may stem from a read error, because a much larger clone lies one nucleotide away. The chain uses TRBV5-1 and TRBJ2-3; 8 bases map to TRBD1. The CDR3 is 16 residues long. CDR1 is SGHRS and CDR2 is YFSETQ in the germline V gene. The CDR3 loop reads CVSSLERGQVTDTQYF. The CDR3 region has the DNA TGCGTCAGCAGCTTGGAAAGGGGACAGGTCACAGATACGCAGTATTTT.

This clonotype was picked up a small number of times. This chain connects TRBV28 to TRBJ2-5, with D tentatively TRBD1 (7 bases). The CDR3 contains 13 residues. Trimming shortened V by 5 bases and J by 5 bases, and 12 bases separated the two germline ends. Germline loops: CDR1 MDHEN, CDR2 SYDVKM. CDR3 amino acids: CASSPGGRETQYF. In nucleotides, the CDR3 is TGTGCCAGCAGTCCAGGGGGGCGCGAGACCCAGTACTTC. The full variable domain, in which reference TRBV28 and TRBJ2-5 provide the parts outside the CDR3, is DVKVTQSSRYLVKRTGEKVFLECVQDMDHENMFWYRQDPGLGLRLIYFSYDVKMKEKGDIPEGYSVSREKKERFSLILESASTNQTSMYLCASSPGGRETQYFGPGTRLLVL.

The J gene is TRBJ1-5, the V gene TRBV28; D unclear. V was clipped by 6 bases and J by 2 bases, with 14 bases between them. The germline CDR1 and CDR2 sequences are MDHEN and SYDVKM. This CDR3 spans 15 amino acids. DNA of the CDR3: TGTGCCAGCAGGATAAAACGATTAGGCAATCAGCCCCAGCATTTT. Translated: CASRIKRLGNQPQHF.

This clonotype was detected ten times or more. V usage is TRBV2 and J usage is TRBJ2-7, with D possibly matching TRBD1 (6 bases). The CDR3 is made up of 15 amino acids. CDR1 is SNHLY, CDR2 FYNNEI, per germline. Trimming removed 4 bases at V and 0 bases at J, with 13 bases between. This CDR3 is CASSASRGYSYEQYF. Written as DNA, the CDR3 is TGTGCCAGCAGTGCGTCGAGGGGGTACTCCTACGAGCAGTACTTC.

Remarks on this clonotype: This clone may be a read error of a much larger clone one base away. The rearrangement uses TRBV4-1 and TRBJ1-1, with a weak D call TRBD1 (6 bases). V was cut by 6 bases and J by 7 bases, with 18 bases left in between. Germline-derived CDR1 and CDR2 are MGHRA and YSYEKL. CDR3 length: 14 amino acids. CDR3 in amino acids: CASRFGQSGIEAFF. DNA of the CDR3: TGCGCCAGCAGATTCGGACAGTCGGGGATTGAAGCTTTCTTT.

Note on this clonotype: Possible read error: a much larger clone is one base away. The CDR3 loop is CASSLDPGQGGNNIYF. The CDR3 DNA is TGTGCCAGCAGCTTGGACCCGGGACAGGGTGGAAACAACATATATTTT. The V gene is TRBV5-5, the J gene TRBJ1-3; TRBD1 matches 9 bases. CDR3 length equals 16 residues. Germline CDR1 SGHKS, CDR2 YYEKEE (reference sequence).

This clonotype was detected a few times. The chain carries TRBV5-1 and TRBJ2-5; 9 bases are shared with TRBD2. Germline assignment: CDR1 SGHRS and CDR2 YFSETQ. J was trimmed by 5 bases and V by 5 bases; bases with no gene match: 13. This CDR3 contains 16 residues. CDR3 sequence (DNA): TGCGCCAGCAGGCCCGTTATAGCGGGAGTGGGGGAGACCCAGTACTTC. This translates into CASRPVIAGVGETQYF.

This clonotype was detected once. This may be a read error: a much more frequent sequence differs by one nucleotide. This chain uses TRBV11-2 with TRBJ1-2, with D unresolved. CDR3 length: 10 residues. Germline values: CDR1 SGHAT, CDR2 FQNNGV. CDR3 nucleotide sequence: TGTGCCTGCAGCTTCTATGGCTACACCTTC. It translates to CACSFYGYTF.